The present T cell receptor (beta chain) was sequenced within a study of blood T cell repertoires in COVID-19. Overall study context: T cells, B-cell-depleted T cells, or PBMCs supplied cDNA or gDNA.

Source study methods: Amplified reference gene primers provided the basis for estimating nucleated cell counts. Assay used: immunoSEQ multiplex PCR; TCRdb lists only in-frame clones, some missing. Clone size and the V and J calls come from that table; the DNA yielded D and trimming. The repertoire has about 240,000 clones, approximately 83% of them found once; the top ten carry around 2%. This CDR3 has 18 amino acids. Sample: peripheral blood. This chain uses TRBV1 with TRBJ1-1; the D segment call TRBD1 is taken from the table without a DNA check. TRBV1 is designated a pseudogene. This TCR came from a man younger than 40 who had recovered from COVID-19. CDR3 sequence: CTSSPRVVIPGKNTEAFF. CDR3 coding DNA: TGCACCAGCAGCCCGAGAGTGGTTATTCCAGGGAAGAACACTGAAGCTTTCTTT.